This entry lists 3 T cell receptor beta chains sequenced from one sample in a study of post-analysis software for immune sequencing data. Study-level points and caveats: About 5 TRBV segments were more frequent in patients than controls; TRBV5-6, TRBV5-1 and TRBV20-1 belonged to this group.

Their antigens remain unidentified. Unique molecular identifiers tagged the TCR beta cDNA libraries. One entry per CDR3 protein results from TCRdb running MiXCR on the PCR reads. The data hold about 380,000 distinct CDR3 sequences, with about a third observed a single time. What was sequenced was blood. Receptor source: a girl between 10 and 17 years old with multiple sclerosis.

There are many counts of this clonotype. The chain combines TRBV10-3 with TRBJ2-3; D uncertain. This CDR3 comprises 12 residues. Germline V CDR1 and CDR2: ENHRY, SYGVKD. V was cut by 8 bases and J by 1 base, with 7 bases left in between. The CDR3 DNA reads TGTGCCATCGGCCCAGGCACAGATACGCAGTATTTT. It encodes CAIGPGTDTQYF.

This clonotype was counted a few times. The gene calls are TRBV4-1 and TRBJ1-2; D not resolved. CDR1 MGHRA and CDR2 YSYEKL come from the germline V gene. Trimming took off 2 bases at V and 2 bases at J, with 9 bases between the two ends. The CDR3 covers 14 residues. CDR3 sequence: CASSQRRENYGYTF. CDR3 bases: TGCGCCAGCAGCCAAAGGCGGGAAAACTATGGCTACACCTTC.

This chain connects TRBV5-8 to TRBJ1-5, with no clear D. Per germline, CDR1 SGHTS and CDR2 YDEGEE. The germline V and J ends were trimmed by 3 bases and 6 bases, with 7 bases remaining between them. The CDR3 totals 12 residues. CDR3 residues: CASSSWGQPQHF. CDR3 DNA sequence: TGTGCCAGCAGCTCATGGGGTCAGCCCCAGCATTTT.